This T cell receptor beta chain was documented in a study of cytomegalovirus exposure and HLA in healthy donors. This CDR3 region has 12 residues. From germline, CDR1 is MDHEN and CDR2 SYDVKM. V was clipped by 5 bases and J by 3 bases, with 8 bases between them. As to this clone: Its antigen is not known.

Overall study results and limits: In a later analysis, approximately 15,000 TCR beta sequences were associated with HLA alleles at 0.05 false discovery rate. Immune exposure information available was restricted to CMV serostatus. A later analysis, which compared TCR beta chains of equal frequency, found the HLA-associated ones more clonally expanded.

At the time of sampling, donors were nominally healthy, though unrecorded immune exposures were likely. Primers: 60 Vbeta forward and 13 Jbeta reverse. The protocol was immunoSEQ multiplex PCR, while the TCRdb copy is restricted to in-frame clones and leaves out a portion. The table lists under 250,000 clones, over 75% of them singletons. This receptor was taken from a male donor in good health and CMV-seronegative. Material: PBMCs. The chain links TRBV28 to TRBJ2-7; D unresolved. CDR3 nucleotides: TGTGCCAGCAGTCGGGTGGGCTACGAGCAGTACTTC. It encodes CASSRVGYEQYF.